The rows below give T cell receptor beta chains drawn from one sample of a study of CXCR3-negative and CXCR3-positive naive CD8 T cells. TCRdb re-analyzed the 5' RACE reads; it lists each CDR3 protein once, without DNA. The specimen's table records roughly 100,000 distinct CDR3 sequences. Specimen: naive CXCR3+ CD8+ T cells from blood. These receptors were obtained from a human donor in good health. Some clones in this sample may be carry-over from other donors' samples. CDR3s include the opening cysteine and the closing phenylalanine or tryptophan.

v_gene	j_gene	CDR3aa
TRBV21-1	TRBJ1-1	CASISSELNTEAFF
TRBV6-1	TRBJ1-1	CASSEWSEGASEAFF
TRBV7-9	TRBJ2-7	CASSLQDEQYF
TRBV6-5	TRBJ2-7	CASSSVAGDFHEQYF
TRBV18	TRBJ1-6	CASSPDRGRLSSYNSPLHF
TRBV7-2	TRBJ2-7	CASSFGPSSSYEQYF
TRBV30	TRBJ1-4	CALHPIGEKLFF
TRBV27	TRBJ2-1	CASSFLGLQFF
TRBV4-2	TRBJ2-7	CASSQEGGTLSSYEQYF
TRBV29-1	TRBJ2-5	CSVEATPGETQYF
TRBV7-9	TRBJ2-1	CASSSQGLANEQFF
TRBV20-1	TRBJ2-1	CSARDLMGATGGPSYEQFF
TRBV6-5	TRBJ2-3	CASSYLAGGSTDTQYF
TRBV27	TRBJ1-5	CASSLWGHGDQPQHF
TRBV28	TRBJ2-1	CASSLAASETYNEQFF
TRBV6-5	TRBJ2-1	CASSYAIGYNEQFF
TRBV28	TRBJ2-1	CASSLFGQSSYNEQFF
TRBV29-1	TRBJ1-1	CSVPGHVAREAFF
TRBV28	TRBJ2-1	CASSPSGSYNEQFF
TRBV6-5	TRBJ1-2	CASRVGRNYGYTF
TRBV7-2	TRBJ2-1	CASSPEVAANEQFF
TRBV11-1	TRBJ2-7	CASSQRPGHLYEQYF
TRBV29-1	TRBJ2-3	CSVVWGRVTDTQYF
TRBV3-1	TRBJ2-1	CASSQEGGSSNEQFF
TRBV20-1	TRBJ2-7	CSALDPGTVYNEQYF
TRBV7-3	TRBJ2-5	CASSLIGGGTSQETQYF
TRBV11-2	TRBJ2-7	CASSVFSSYEQYF
TRBV5-1	TRBJ2-3	CATGDGSGADTQYF
TRBV28	TRBJ2-3	CASSVTDTQYF
TRBV19	TRBJ1-1	CASSSTGSTEAFF
TRBV7-9	TRBJ2-6	CASSLSVGDLSGANVLTF
TRBV25-1	TRBJ2-7	CASSETSGRNEQYF
TRBV18	TRBJ2-7	CASSPPGQGANEQYF
TRBV10-3	TRBJ1-2	CAISESPTTGENGYTF
TRBV10-3	TRBJ2-1	CAISEVNEEQFF
TRBV7-6	TRBJ2-7	CASSEAWGASSYEQYF
TRBV15	TRBJ1-1	CVTSRDAKGWSTEAFF
TRBV28	TRBJ2-3	CASSTNRGPYTDTQYF